The TCR beta chain described here comes from a study of tumor-infiltrating lymphocytes in oesophageal squamous cell carcinoma. By sample share, this clonotype is medium-sized. Germline CDR1 KGHDR, CDR2 SFDVKD. Unmatched junction bases numbered 4, after V lost 7 bases and J lost 5 bases. This CDR3 spans 15 amino acids. TCRdb independently ran MiXCR on the PCR reads; one entry per CDR3 protein. The data show 9,500 to 15,000 distinct CDR3 sequences, 55% to 60% seen once. This clonotype originated in a female donor with esophageal squamous cell carcinoma. The J gene is TRBJ2-1, the V gene TRBV24-1; 13 bases agree with TRBD2. Material for sequencing was esophageal tumor tissue. The CDR3 DNA is TGTGCCACCAGAATGGGACTAGCGGGGAACAATGAGCAGTTCTTC. It yields the protein CATRMGLAGNNEQFF.